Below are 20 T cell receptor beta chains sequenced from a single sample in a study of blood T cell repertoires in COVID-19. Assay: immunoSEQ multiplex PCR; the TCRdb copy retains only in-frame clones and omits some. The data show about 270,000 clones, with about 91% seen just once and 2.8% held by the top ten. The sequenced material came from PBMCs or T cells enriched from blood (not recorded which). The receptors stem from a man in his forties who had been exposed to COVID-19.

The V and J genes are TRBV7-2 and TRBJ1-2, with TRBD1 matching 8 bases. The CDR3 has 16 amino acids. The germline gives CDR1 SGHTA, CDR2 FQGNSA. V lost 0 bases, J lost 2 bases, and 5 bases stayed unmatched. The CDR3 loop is CASSLARDRRNYGYTF. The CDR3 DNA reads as TGTGCCAGCAGCTTAGCGCGGGACAGGAGAAACTATGGCTACACCTTC.

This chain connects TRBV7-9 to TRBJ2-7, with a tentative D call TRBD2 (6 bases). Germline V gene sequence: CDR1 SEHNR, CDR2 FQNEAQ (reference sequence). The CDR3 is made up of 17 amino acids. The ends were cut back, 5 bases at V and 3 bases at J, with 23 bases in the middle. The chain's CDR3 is CASSPSPVGPAGYEQYF. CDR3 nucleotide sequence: TGTGCCAGCAGCCCTAGTCCCGTCGGTCCAGCGGGCTACGAGCAGTACTTC.

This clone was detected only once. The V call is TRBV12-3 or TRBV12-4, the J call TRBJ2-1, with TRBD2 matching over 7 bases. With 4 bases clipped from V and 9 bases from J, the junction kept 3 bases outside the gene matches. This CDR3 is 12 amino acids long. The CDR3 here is CASSWTSAEQFF. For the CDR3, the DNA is TGTGCCAGCAGTTGGACTAGTGCTGAGCAGTTCTTC.

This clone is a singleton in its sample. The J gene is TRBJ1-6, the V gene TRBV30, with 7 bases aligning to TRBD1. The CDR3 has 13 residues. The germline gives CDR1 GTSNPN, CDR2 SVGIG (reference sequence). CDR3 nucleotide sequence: TGTGCGAGGACGAGGGGGCCAAGGTCACCCCTCCACTTT. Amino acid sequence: CARTRGPRSPLHF.

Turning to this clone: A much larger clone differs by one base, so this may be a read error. CDR3 DNA sequence: TGTGCCAGCAGCCACAACAATGAGCAGTTCTTC. Encoded protein: CASSHNNEQFF. This chain joins TRBV28 and TRBJ2-1, with unresolved D. V was trimmed by 6 bases and J by 5 bases, leaving 5 bases between them. Germline V gene data show CDR1 as MDHEN and CDR2 as SYDVKM. The CDR3 is 11 amino acids.

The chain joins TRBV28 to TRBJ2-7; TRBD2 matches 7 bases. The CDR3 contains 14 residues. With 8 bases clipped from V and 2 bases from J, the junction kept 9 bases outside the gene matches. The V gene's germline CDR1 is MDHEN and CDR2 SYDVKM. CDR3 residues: CASLSLGGTYEQYF. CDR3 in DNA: TGTGCCAGCTTGAGCTTGGGAGGGACCTACGAGCAGTACTTC.

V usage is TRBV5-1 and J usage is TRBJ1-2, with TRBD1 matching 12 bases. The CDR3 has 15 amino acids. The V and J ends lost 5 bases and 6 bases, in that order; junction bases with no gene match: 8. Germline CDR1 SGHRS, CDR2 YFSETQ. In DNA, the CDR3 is TGCGCCAGCAGAGCCGGGACAGGGGGCTACGATGGCTACACCTTC. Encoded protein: CASRAGTGGYDGYTF.

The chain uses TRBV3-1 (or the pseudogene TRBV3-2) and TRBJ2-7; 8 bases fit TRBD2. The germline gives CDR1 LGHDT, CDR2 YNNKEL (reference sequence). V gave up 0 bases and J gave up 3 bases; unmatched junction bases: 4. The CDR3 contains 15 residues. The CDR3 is CASSQERLAGYEQYF. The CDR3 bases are TGTGCCAGCAGCCAAGAACGGCTAGCGGGCTACGAGCAGTACTTC.

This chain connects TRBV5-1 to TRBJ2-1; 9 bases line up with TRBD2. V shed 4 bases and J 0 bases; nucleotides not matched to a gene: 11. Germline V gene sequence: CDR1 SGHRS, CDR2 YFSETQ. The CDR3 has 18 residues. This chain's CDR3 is CASSLGLFSGSSYNEQFF. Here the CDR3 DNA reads TGCGCCAGCAGCCTGGGGCTATTTAGCGGGAGCTCCTACAATGAGCAGTTCTTC.

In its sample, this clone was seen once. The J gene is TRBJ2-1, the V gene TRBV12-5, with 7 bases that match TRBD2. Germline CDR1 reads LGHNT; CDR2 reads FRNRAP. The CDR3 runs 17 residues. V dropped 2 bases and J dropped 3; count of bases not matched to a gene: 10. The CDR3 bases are TGTGCTAGTGGTTTGCGGGAGGTCCTGATTCGCTACAATGAGCAGTTCTTC. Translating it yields CASGLREVLIRYNEQFF.

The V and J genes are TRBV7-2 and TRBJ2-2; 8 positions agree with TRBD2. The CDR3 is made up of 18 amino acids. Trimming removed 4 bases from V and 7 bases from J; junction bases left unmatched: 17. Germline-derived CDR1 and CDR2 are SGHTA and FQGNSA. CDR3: CASSSYRWSGSFDGELFF. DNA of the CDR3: TGTGCCAGCAGCTCCTACAGGTGGAGCGGGAGCTTTGACGGGGAGCTGTTTTTT. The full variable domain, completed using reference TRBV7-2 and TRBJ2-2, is GAGVSQSPSNKVTEKGKDVELRCDPISGHTALYWYRQSLGQGLEFLIYFQGNSAPDKSGLPSDRFSAERTGGSVSTLTIQRTQQEDSAVYLCASSSYRWSGSFDGELFFGEGSRLTVL.

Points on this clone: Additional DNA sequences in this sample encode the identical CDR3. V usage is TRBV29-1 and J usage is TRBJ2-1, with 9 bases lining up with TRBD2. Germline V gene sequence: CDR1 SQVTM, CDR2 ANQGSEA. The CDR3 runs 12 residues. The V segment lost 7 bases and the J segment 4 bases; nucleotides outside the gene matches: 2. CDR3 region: CSATSGYNEQFF. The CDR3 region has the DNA TGCAGCGCGACTAGCGGATACAATGAGCAGTTCTTC.

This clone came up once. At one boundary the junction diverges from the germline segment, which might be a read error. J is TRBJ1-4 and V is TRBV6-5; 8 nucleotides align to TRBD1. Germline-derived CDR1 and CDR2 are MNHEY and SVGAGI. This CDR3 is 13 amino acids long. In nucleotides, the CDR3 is TGTGCCTGCAGGGGGCACACTAATGAAAAACTGTTTTTT. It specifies CACRGHTNEKLFF.

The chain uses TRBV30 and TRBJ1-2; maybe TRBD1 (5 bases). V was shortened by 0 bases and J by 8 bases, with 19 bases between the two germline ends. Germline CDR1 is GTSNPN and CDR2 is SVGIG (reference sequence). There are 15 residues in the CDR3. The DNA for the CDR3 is TGTGCCTGGAGTGTTGGTTCTGGGCAGGGTGGAGGCTACACCTTC. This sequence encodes CAWSVGSGQGGGYTF.

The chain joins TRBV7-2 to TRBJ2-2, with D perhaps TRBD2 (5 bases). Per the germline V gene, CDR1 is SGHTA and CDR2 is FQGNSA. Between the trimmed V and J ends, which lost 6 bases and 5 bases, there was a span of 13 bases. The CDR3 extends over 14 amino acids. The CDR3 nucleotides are TGTGCCAGCAGTCGGAGGAAAGGAACCGGGGAGCTGTTTTTT. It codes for CASSRRKGTGELFF.

The CDR3 bases are TGTGCCAGCAGTACAGGGGACTACGAGCAGTACTTC. Encoded protein: CASSTGDYEQYF. V and J are TRBV6-6 and TRBJ2-7, with 7 bases matching TRBD1. Germline V gives CDR1 MNHNY, CDR2 SVGAGI (reference sequence). After removal of 5 bases from V and 3 bases from J, the junction contained 1 base not matched to a gene. There are 12 residues in the CDR3.

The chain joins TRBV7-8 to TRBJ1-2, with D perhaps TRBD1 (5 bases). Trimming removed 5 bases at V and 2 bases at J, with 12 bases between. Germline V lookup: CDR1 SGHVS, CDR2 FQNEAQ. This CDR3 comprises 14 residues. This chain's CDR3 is CASSSSGGNYGYTF. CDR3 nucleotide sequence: TGTGCCAGCAGCAGTAGCGGGGGAAACTATGGCTACACCTTC.

CDR3 sequence: CASSRSGRGCTGELFF. CDR3 nucleotides: TGTGCCAGCAGCAGGTCGGGCAGGGGTTGCACCGGGGAGCTGTTTTTT. V gene TRBV21-1 combines with J gene TRBJ2-2; the table's D call, TRBD1, was not checked against the DNA. TRBV21-1 is a documented pseudogene. This CDR3 contains 16 residues.

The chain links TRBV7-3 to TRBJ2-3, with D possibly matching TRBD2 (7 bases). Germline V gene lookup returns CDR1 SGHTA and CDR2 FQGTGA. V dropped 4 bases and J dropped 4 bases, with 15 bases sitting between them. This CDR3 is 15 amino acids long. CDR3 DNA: TGTGCCAGCAGCTCTCCGGGGGGCGGCCCAGATACGCAGTATTTT. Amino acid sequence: CASSSPGGGPDTQYF.

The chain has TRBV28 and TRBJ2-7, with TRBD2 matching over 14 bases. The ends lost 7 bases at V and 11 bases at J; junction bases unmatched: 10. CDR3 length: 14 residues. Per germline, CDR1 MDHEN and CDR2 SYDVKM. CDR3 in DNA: TGTGCCAGCACGACTAGCGGGAGGGCCCGCTCTGAGTACTTC. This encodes CASTTSGRARSEYF.